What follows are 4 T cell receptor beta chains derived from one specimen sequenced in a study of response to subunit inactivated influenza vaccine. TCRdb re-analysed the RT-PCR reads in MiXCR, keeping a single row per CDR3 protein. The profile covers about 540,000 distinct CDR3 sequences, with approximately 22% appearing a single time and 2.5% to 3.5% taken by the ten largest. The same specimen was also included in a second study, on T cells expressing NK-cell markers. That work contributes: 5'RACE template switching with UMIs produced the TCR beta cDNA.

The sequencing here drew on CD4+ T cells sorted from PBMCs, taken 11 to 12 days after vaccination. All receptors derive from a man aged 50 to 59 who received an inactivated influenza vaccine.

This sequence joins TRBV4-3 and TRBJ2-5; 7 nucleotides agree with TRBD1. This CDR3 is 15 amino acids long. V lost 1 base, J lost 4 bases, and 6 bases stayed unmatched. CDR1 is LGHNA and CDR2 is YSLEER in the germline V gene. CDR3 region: CASSQGTGWGETQYF. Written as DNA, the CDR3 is TGCGCCAGCAGCCAAGGGACAGGATGGGGAGAGACCCAGTACTTC.

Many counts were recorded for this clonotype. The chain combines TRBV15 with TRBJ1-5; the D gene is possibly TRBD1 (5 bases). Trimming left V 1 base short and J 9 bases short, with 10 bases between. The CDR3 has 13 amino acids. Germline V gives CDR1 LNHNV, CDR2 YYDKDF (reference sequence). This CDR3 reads CATSRVGGGPQHF. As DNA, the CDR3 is TGTGCCACCAGCAGAGTTGGGGGTGGGCCCCAGCATTTT.

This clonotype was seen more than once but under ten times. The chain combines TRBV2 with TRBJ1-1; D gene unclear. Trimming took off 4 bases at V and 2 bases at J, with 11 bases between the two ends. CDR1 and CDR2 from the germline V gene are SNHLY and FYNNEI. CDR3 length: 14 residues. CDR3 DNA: TGTGCCAGCAGTGGTGGACTGATCAACACTGAAGCTTTCTTT. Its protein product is CASSGGLINTEAFF.

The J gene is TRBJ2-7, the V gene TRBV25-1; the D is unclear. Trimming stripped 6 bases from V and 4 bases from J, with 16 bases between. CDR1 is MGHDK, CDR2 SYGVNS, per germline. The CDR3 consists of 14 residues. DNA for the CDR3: TGTGCCAGCAGCGGTTCATTTACGGAGTACGAGCAGTACTTC. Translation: CASSGSFTEYEQYF.